This TCR beta chain emerged from a study of T cells in Graves' hyperthyroidism and ophthalmopathy. Graves' hyperthyroidism showing no ophthalmopathy progression within 18 months was considered stable. Patients aged 18 to 65 had newly diagnosed hyperthyroidism that had lasted under 2 months. The PBMCs had their origin in around 10 ml of fresh peripheral blood. This clonotype has at least ten counts. V dropped 3 bases and J dropped 8; count of bases not matched to a gene: 1. CDR1 and CDR2 (germline): LGHDT, YNNKEL (reference sequence). This CDR3 has 13 amino acids. It was RNA transcripts that yielded the amplified TCR beta CDR3 regions. When the TCR CDR3 underwent first-round RT-PCR, the HTBI primer set was used. MiXCR, applied by TCRdb to the multiplex PCR reads, yields one record per CDR3 protein. The data contain hundreds of thousands of distinct CDR3 sequences, around a sixth of them singletons.

The rearrangement uses TRBV3-1 and TRBJ2-7, with TRBD2 identical over 13 bases. This TCR came from a woman under 30 with Graves' hyperthyroidism. The specimen was blood. As DNA, the CDR3 is TGTGCCAGCAGCCACGGGACTAGCGGGAAGCAGTACTTC. This gives the protein CASSHGTSGKQYF.